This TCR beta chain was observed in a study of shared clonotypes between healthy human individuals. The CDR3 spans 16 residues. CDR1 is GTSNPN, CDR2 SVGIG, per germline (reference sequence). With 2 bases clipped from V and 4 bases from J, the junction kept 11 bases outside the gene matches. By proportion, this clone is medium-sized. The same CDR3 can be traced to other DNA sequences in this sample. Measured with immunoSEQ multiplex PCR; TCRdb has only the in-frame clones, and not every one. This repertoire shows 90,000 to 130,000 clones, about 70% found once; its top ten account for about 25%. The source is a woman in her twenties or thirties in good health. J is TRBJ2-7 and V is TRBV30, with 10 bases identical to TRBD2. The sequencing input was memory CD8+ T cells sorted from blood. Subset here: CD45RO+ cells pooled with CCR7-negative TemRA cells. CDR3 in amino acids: CAWSSLAGEEGYEQYF. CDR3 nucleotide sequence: TGTGCCTGGAGTAGCCTAGCGGGAGAGGAGGGATACGAGCAGTACTTC.